This TCR beta chain was captured by sequencing in a study of blood T cell repertoires in COVID-19. Background on the study: Italy, Spain and the United States were the sources of the convalescent and acute COVID-19 samples.

V was cut by 4 bases and J by 3 bases, with 10 bases left in between. The germline V gene has CDR1 SGHDN and CDR2 FVKESK. The CDR3 has 13 amino acids. Original data processing: From reference gene primer amplification, estimates of nucleated cell counts were derived. Measured with immunoSEQ multiplex PCR; TCRdb has only the in-frame clones, and not every one. The V and J calls and clone size are taken from that table; D and trimming were inferred from the DNA. Altogether 230,000 or so clones are present, about 86% being singletons, with the ten largest covering roughly 3.6%. Assignment of participants to cohorts was predicated upon participant-reported clinical history.

This chain connects TRBV14 to TRBJ2-7; D not resolved. The receptor was derived from a man over 45 who had recovered from COVID-19. The sequencing input was PBMCs or T cells enriched from blood (not recorded which). CDR3 DNA: TGTGCCAGCAGCCGACATAGGTACTACGAGCAGTACTTC. This encodes CASSRHRYYEQYF.